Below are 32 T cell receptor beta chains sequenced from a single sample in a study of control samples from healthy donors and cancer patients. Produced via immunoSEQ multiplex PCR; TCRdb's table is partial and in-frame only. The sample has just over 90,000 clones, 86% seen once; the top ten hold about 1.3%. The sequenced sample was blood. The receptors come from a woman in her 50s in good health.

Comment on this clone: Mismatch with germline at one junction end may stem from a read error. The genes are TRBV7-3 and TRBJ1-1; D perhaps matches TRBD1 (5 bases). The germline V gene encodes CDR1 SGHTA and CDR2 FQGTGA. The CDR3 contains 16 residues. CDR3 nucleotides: TGTGCCAGCAGGATAGAAGACGGGGCTTCGAACGCTGAAGCTTTCTTT. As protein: CASRIEDGASNAEAFF.

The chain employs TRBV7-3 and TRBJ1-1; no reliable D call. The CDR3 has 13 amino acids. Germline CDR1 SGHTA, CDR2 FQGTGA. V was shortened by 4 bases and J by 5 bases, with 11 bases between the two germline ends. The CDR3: CASSSTSYTEAFF. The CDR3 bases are TGTGCCAGCAGCTCCACCTCGTATACTGAAGCTTTCTTT.

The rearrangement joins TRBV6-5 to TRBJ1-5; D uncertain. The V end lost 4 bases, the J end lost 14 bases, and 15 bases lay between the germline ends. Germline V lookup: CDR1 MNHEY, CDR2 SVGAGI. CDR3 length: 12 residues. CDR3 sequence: CASSSDGRSEHF. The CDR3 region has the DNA TGTGCCAGCAGTTCCGACGGCCGGTCGGAGCATTTT.

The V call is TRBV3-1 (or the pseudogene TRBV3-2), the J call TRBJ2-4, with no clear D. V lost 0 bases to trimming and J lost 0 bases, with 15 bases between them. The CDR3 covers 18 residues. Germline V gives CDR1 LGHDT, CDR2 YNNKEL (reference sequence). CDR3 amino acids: CASSQEHSSRLAKNIQYF. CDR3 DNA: TGTGCCAGCAGCCAAGAGCACAGTTCGAGACTAGCCAAAAACATTCAGTACTTC.

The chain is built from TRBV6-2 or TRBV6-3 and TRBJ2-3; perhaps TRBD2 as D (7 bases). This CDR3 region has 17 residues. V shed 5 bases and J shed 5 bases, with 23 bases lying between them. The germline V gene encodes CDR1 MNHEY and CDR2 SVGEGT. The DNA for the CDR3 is TGTGCCAGCAGTACCCCCTGGGGCGGGGGCCTGGGAGATACGCAGTATTTT. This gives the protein CASSTPWGGGLGDTQYF.

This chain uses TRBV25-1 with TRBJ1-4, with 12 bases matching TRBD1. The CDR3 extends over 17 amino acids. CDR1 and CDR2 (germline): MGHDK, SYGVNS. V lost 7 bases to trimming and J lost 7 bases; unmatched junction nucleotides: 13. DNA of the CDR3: TGTGCCAGCACCTGGCCCGGGACAGGGGGCCTTGGTGAAAAACTGTTTTTT. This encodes CASTWPGTGGLGEKLFF.

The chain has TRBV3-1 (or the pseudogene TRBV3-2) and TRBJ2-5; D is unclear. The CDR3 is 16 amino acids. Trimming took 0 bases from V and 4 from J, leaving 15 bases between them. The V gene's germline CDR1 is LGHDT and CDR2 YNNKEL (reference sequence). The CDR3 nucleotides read TGTGCCAGCAGCCAAGATTGGGCTACGCGACGAGAGACCCAGTACTTC. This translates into CASSQDWATRRETQYF.

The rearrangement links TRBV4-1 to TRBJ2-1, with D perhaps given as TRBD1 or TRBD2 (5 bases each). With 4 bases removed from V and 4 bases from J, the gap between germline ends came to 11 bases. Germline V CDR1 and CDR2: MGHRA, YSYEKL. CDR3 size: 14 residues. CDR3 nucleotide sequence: TGCGCCAGCAGCCCCGGGACGACTTACAATGAGCAGTTCTTC. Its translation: CASSPGTTYNEQFF.

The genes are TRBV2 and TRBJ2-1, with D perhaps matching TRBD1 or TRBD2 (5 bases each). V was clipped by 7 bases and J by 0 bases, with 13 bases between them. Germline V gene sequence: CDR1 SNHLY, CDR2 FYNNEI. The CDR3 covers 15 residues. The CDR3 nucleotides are TGTGCCAGCAAATTGATGAGGGGCTCCTACAATGAGCAGTTCTTC. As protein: CASKLMRGSYNEQFF.

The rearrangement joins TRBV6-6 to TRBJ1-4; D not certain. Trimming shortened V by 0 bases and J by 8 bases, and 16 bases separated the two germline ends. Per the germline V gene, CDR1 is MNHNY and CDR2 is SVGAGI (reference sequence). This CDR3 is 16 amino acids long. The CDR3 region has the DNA TGTGCCAGCAGTTACTCAGGAAGGACCCAAGGAGAAAAACTGTTTTTT. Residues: CASSYSGRTQGEKLFF.

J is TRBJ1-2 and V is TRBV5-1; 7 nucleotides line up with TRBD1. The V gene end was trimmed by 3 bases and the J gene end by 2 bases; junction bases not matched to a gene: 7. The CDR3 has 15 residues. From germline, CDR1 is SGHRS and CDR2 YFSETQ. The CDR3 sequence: CASSSSKTGNYGYTF. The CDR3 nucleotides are TGCGCCAGCAGCTCATCTAAGACAGGGAACTATGGCTACACCTTC.

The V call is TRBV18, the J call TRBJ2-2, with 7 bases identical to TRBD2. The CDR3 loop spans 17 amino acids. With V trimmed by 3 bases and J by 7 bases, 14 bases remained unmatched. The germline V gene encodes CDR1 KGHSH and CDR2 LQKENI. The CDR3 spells CASSPAETSIPDGELFF. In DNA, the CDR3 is TGTGCCAGCTCACCCGCCGAGACTAGCATCCCCGACGGGGAGCTGTTTTTT.

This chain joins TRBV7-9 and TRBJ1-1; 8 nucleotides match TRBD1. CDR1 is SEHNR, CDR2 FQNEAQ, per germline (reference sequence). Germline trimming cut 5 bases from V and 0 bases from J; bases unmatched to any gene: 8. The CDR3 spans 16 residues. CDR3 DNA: TGTGCCAGCAGCCCAAGACAGGGGTCCATGAACACTGAAGCTTTCTTT. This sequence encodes CASSPRQGSMNTEAFF.

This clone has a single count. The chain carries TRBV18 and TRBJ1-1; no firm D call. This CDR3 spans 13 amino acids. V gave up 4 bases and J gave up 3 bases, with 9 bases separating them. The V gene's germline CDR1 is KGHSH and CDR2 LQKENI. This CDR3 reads CASSRNWDTEAFF. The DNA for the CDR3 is TGTGCCAGCTCACGGAACTGGGACACTGAAGCTTTCTTT.

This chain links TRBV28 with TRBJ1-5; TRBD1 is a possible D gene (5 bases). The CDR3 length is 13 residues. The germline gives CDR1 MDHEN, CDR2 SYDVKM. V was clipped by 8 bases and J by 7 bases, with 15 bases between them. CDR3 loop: CASGAVGGQPQHF. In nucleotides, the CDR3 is TGTGCCAGCGGGGCCGTGGGGGGACAGCCCCAGCATTTT. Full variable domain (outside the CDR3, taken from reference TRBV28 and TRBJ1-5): DVKVTQSSRYLVKRTGEKVFLECVQDMDHENMFWYRQDPGLGLRLIYFSYDVKMKEKGDIPEGYSVSREKKERFSLILESASTNQTSMYLCASGAVGGQPQHFGDGTRLSIL.

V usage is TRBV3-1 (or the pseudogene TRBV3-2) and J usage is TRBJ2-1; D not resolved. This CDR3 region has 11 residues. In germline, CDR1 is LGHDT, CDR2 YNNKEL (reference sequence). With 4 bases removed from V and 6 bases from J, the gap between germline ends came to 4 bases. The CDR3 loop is CASSLLNEQFF. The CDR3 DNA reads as TGTGCCAGCAGCCTCCTCAATGAGCAGTTCTTC.

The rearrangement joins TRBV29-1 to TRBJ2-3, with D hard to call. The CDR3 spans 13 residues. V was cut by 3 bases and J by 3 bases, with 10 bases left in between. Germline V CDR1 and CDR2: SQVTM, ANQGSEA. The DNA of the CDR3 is TGCAGCGTTGAGGAATCCCCGACAGATACGCAGTATTTT. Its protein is CSVEESPTDTQYF.

The CDR3 nucleotides are TGCGCCAGCAGTCAATCGAGGCAGGGAGGCTCCTACGAGCAGTACTTC. Translation gives CASSQSRQGGSYEQYF. This sequence joins TRBV23-1 and TRBJ2-7, with TRBD2 as a possible D gene (6 bases). TRBV23-1 is an ORF, and what it does is uncertain. V lost 0 bases, J lost 0 bases, and 12 bases lay in between. The CDR3 runs to 16 residues.

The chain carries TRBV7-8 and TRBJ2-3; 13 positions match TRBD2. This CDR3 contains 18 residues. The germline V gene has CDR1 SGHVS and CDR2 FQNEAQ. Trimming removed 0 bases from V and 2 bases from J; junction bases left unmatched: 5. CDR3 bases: TGTGCCAGCAGCTTAGCCGGACTAGCGGGGGACATCACAGATACGCAGTATTTT. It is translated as CASSLAGLAGDITDTQYF.

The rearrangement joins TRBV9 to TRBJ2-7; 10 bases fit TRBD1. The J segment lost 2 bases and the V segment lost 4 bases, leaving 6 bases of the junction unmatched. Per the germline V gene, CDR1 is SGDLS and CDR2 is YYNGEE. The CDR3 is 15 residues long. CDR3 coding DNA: TGTGCCAGCAGCCGCGACAGGGGGCAGCCCTACGAGCAGTACTTC. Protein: CASSRDRGQPYEQYF.

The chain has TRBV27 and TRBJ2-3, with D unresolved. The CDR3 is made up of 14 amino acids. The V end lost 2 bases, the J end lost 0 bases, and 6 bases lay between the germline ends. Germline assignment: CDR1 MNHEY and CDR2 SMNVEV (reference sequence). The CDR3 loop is CASSLGGSTDTQYF. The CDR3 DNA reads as TGTGCCAGCAGTTTAGGTGGAAGCACAGATACGCAGTATTTT.

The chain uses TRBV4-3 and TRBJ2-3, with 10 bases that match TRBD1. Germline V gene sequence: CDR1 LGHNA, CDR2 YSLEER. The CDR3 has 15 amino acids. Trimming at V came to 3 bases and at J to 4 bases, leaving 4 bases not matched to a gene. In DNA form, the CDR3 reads TGCGCCAGCAGCCAGGGGGACAGGGGCGCAGATACGCAGTATTTT. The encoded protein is CASSQGDRGADTQYF.

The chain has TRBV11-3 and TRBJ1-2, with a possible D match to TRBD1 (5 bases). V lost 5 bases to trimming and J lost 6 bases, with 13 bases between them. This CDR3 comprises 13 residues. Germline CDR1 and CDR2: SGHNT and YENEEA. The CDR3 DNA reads TGTGCCAGCAGCAGCAGGGAAAAGGATGGCTACACCTTC. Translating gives CASSSREKDGYTF.

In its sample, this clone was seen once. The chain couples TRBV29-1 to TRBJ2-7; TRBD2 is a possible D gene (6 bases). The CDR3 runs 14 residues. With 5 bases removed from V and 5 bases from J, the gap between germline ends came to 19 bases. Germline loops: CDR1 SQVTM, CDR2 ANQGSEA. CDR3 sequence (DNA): TGCAGCGTTTATCAAGGGCAGGGAGGTAACGAGCAGTACTTC. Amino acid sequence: CSVYQGQGGNEQYF.

CDR3 sequence reads: CASSQELRWYEQYF. CDR3 DNA: TGCGCCAGCAGCCAAGAACTGAGGTGGTACGAGCAGTACTTC. The chain employs TRBV4-3 and TRBJ2-7; D is unresolved. CDR1 is LGHNA, CDR2 YSLEER, per germline. Deletions cut 0 bases from V and 4 bases from J, with 10 bases between. The CDR3 contains 14 residues.

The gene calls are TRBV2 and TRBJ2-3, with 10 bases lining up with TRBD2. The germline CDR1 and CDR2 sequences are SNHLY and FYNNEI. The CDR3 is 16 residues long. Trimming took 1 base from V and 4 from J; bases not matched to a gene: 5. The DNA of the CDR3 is TGTGCCAGCAGTGAAGGCCTAGCGGGAGAATCAGATACGCAGTATTTT. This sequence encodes CASSEGLAGESDTQYF.

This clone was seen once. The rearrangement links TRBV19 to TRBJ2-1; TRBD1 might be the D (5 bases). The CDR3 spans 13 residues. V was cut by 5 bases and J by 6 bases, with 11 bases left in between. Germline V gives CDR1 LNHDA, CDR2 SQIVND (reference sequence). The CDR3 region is CASSGAWSNEQFF. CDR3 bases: TGTGCCAGTAGTGGGGCCTGGTCCAATGAGCAGTTCTTC.

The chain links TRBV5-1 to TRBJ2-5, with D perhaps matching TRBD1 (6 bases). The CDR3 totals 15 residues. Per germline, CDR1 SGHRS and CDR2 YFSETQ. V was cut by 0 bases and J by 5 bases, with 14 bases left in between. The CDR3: CASSLVGAGEETQYF. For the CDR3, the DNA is TGCGCCAGCAGCTTGGTAGGGGCAGGGGAGGAGACCCAGTACTTC.

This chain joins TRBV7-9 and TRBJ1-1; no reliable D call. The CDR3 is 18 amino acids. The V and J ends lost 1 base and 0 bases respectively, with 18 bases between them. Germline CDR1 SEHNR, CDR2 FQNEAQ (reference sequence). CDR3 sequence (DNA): TGTGCCAGCAGCTTAGAAGTACGATTTCCCGTAATGAACACTGAAGCTTTCTTT. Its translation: CASSLEVRFPVMNTEAFF.

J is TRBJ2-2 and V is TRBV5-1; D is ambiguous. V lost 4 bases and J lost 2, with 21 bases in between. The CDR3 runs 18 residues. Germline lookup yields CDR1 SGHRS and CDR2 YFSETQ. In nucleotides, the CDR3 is TGCGCCAGCAGCCTGGGGTTGGGCATGCTAAGTAACACCGGGGAGCTGTTTTTT. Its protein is CASSLGLGMLSNTGELFF.

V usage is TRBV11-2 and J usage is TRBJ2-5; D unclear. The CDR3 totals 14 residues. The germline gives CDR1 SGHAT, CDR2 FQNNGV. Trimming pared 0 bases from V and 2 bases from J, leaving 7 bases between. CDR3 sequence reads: CASSLDLRQETQYF. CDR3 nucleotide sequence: TGTGCCAGCAGCTTAGATCTAAGGCAAGAGACCCAGTACTTC.

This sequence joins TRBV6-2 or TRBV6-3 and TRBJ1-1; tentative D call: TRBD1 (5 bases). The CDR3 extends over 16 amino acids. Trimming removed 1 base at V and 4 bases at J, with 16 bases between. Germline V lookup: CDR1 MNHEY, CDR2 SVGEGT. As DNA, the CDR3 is TGTGCCAGCAGTTACTACCGGGACCCCCGGGGCACTGAAGCTTTCTTT. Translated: CASSYYRDPRGTEAFF.